The TCR beta chain under discussion was sequenced for a study of vaccination and CD4 T cells after COVID-19 (dated 2022 in TCRdb). Notes on the research overall: SARS-CoV-2 positivity had been established in the convalescent patients by nasal swab PCR, and mild disease was recorded in several of these patients and severe disease in one. Six males and four females were included in the convalescent cohort, with two Hispanic individuals, seven Caucasians, two Asians and one multiracial person represented. Post-vaccine blood samples were collected a median of 72 days after the second vaccine dose, ranging from about 14 to 241 days. In roughly nine COVID-19 convalescent patients and a handful of infection-naive healthy vaccine recipients, the spike-specific CD4+ TCR repertoire before mRNA vaccination was compared with the repertoire after mRNA vaccination. Post-COVID blood samples from convalescent patients were collected a median of roughly 100 days after diagnosis, with a range of roughly 35 to 161 days. As controls, cultures received a CEFX viral epitope pool (the positive control), an HIV-1 Nef peptide pool (the negative control), or no peptide at all. Overlapping spike peptide pools from SARS-CoV-2 and from the common cold coronaviruses HCoV-NL63, HCoV-OC43 and HCoV-229E were used as culture stimuli. Each participant got two doses of either the Pfizer-BioNTech BNT162b2 vaccine (n=8) or the Moderna mRNA-1273 vaccine (n=2). Three convalescent patients gave samples both early after vaccination (day 14) and late after vaccination (days 161 to 241). The paper's findings and limits, for the study overall: Among the post-vaccine SARS-CoV-2-reactive clones in convalescent patients, a median approximately 90% showed up only after vaccination, which suggests vaccine-specific priming. The median number of SARS-CoV-2-reactive clonotypes rose from 20 to 25 after infection to about 40 after vaccination, but the change was not significant. The number of convalescent patients in the study was relatively small, and the study did not examine early timepoints following natural infection. Of the vaccine-specific clones in convalescent patients, 304 of 307, or nearly all, reacted only to SARS-CoV-2 spike and did not cross-react with common cold coronaviruses.

To prepare the library, PCR was applied. At the Johns Hopkins FTIC core, DNA from the cultured CD4+ T cells underwent TCR sequencing with the Oncomine TCR Beta short-read assay. The QIAamp micro DNA kit was used to extract genomic DNA from the cultured CD4+ T cells. Oncomine TCR Beta libraries made from cultured CD4+ T cells were pooled using unique dual indexes and sequenced on an Illumina iSeq 100. Per the source publication's procedure: Non-productive sequences were removed, and CDR3s not starting with C, not ending with F or W, or shorter than 7 amino acids were discarded. The MANAFEST web application identified antigen-specific clonotypes by comparing peptide-stimulated wells against reference wells and other culture wells. An FDR below 0.05, an odds ratio above 5, and a productive frequency above 0.1% in at least two of three replicate wells were required for clones to be considered positive. Clonotypes that were significantly expanded in both SARS-CoV-2 spike wells and at least one common cold coronavirus spike condition were defined as cross-reactive. CDR3 homology was assessed with Levenshtein distances (stringdist) and unrooted phylogenetic trees (ape) in R version 3.6.1. TCRdb reran the public reads through fastp at Q25 and MiXCR, keeping productive beta chains. Entries that share a CDR3 protein sequence are merged under the most common genes and DNA. For this entry, the V and J calls and clone size follow TCRdb and not the study's own pipeline. This sample gives some 26,000 distinct CDR3 sequences in total; 35% to 50% of them show up just once. The ten top clones hold about 5% of the sample.

Sample time point, as interpreted from the label and publication: late sampling 161 to 241 days after vaccination in three convalescent patients. Interpreted using the paper, the treatment or condition label stands for: approximately nine-day PBMC culture with coronavirus spike peptide pools or control peptides (ViraFEST assay). To expand antigen-specific T cells with peptide pools and then pick out the expanded clonotypes through TCR sequencing, the study relied on the ViraFEST assay. The convalescent patients' positive SARS-CoV-2 PCR tests were from March to December 2020, which was before the Alpha, Beta and Delta variants emerged in the United States. PBMCs were cultured at roughly 1.9 million per well in IMDM supplemented with about 5.5% human AB serum and about 10 IU/ml IL-2, with roughly 10 ug/ml peptide pools added. Half of the culture medium was replaced with fresh IL-2-containing medium on days 3 and 7. Once the cells had been in culture for about 10 days, the EasySep CD4+ T cell isolation kit was used to isolate CD4+ T cells by negative selection. Ficoll-Paque Plus gradient centrifugation was used to isolate PBMCs from whole blood, and the isolated PBMCs were then either used fresh or cryopreserved at -140C. Each culture condition was generally run in triplicate wells.

This clonotype was observed a handful of times. The antigen it binds to is not known. Base quality data are lacking; no much larger clone is found one base away. Trimming accounts for 3 bases at V and 3 bases at J, while the number of junction bases matched to no gene is 8. The germline V gene sets CDR1 to MGHRA and CDR2 to YSYEKL. CDR3 length: 15 amino acids, cysteine to phenylalanine. Left in the record is the CDR3 DNA by itself, 45 bases read in frame from the first base. Recombination connected TRBV4-1 to TRBJ2-7, with TRBD1 identical over 7 junction bases. The TCR originated in a human donor who had recovered from COVID-19. This sample comprised CD4+ T cells from blood, cultured in vitro, obtained about 7 months after SARS-CoV-2 vaccination. The CDR3 protein sequence reads: CASSQEGGPFYEQYF. The DNA reads TGCGCCAGCAGCCAGGAAGGGGGCCCCTTCTACGAGCAGTACTTC.